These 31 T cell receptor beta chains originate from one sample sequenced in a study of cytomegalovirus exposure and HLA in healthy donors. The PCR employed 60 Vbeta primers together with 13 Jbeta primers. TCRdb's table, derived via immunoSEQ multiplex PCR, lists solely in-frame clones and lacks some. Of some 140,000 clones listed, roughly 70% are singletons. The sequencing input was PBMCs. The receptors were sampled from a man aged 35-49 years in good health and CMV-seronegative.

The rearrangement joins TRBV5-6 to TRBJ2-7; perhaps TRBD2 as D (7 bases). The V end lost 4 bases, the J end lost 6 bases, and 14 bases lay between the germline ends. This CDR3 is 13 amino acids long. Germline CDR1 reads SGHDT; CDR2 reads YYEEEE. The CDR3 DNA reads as TGTGCCAGCAGCGGAGGGGGGGCCGTCGAGCAGTACTTC. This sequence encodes CASSGGGAVEQYF.

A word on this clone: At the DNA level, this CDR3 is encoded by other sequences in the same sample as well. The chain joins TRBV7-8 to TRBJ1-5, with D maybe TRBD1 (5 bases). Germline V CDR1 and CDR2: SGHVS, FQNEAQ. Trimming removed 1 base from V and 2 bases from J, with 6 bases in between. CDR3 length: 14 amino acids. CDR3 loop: CASSLGGGNQPQHF. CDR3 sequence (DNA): TGTGCCAGCAGCTTAGGGGGGGGCAATCAGCCCCAGCATTTT.

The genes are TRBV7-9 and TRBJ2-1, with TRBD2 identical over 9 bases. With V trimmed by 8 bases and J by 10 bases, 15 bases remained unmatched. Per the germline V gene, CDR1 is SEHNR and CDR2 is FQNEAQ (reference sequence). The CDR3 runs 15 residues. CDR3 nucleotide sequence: TGTGCCAGCGCCCGGCCGCGGGGGGGTATGGTGGAGCAGTTCTTC. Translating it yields CASARPRGGMVEQFF.

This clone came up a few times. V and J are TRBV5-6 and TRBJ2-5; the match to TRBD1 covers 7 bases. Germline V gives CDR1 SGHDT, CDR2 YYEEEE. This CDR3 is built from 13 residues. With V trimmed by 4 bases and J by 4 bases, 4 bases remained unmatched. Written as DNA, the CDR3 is TGTGCCAGCAGCAAACGACAGGGAGAGACCCAGTACTTC. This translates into CASSKRQGETQYF.

Written as DNA, the CDR3 is TGCGCCAGCAGCTTAGGGACAGAGCAAGAGACCCAGTACTTC. Its translation: CASSLGTEQETQYF. The chain combines TRBV5-1 with TRBJ2-5; 7 bases match TRBD1. The CDR3 sequence is 14 residues long. The V gene end was trimmed by 2 bases and the J gene end by 2 bases; junction bases not matched to a gene: 3. Germline V CDR1 and CDR2: SGHRS, YFSETQ.

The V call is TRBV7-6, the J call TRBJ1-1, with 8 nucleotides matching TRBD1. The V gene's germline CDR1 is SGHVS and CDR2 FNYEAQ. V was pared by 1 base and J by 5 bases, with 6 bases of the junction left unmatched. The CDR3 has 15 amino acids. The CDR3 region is CASSLDGTGSTEAFF. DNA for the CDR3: TGTGCCAGCAGCTTAGATGGGACAGGTTCTACTGAAGCTTTCTTT.

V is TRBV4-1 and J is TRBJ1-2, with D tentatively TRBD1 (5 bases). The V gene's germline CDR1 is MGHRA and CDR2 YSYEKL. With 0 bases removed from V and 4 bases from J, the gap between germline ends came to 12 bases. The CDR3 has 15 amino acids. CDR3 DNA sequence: TGCGCCAGCAGCCAAGATCAAGCGGGGCCCTATGGCTACACCTTC. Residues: CASSQDQAGPYGYTF.

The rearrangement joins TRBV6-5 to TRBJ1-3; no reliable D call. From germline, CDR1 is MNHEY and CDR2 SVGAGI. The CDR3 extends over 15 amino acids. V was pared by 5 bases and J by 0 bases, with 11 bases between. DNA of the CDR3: TGTGCCAGCAGTCCCGACATCAGCTCTGGAAACACCATATATTTT. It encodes CASSPDISSGNTIYF.

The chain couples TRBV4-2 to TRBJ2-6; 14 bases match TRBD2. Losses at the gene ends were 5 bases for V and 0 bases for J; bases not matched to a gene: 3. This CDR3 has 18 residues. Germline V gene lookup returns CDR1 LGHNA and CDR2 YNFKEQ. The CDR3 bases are TGTGCCAGCAGCGTCGGGACTAGCGGGAGCTCTGGGGCCAACGTCCTGACTTTC. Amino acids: CASSVGTSGSSGANVLTF.

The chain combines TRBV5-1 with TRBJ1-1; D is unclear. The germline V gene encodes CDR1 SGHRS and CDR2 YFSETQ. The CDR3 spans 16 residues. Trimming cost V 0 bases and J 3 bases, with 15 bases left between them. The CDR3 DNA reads TGCGCCAGCAGCTTGGCTTCAGGAGGGTCGGACACTGAAGCTTTCTTT. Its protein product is CASSLASGGSDTEAFF.

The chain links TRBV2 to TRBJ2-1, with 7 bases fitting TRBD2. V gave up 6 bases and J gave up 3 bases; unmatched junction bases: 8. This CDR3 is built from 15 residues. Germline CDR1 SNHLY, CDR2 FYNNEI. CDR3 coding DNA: TGTGCCAGCAGGGCGCAAAGGGAGGGCTACAATGAGCAGTTCTTC. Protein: CASRAQREGYNEQFF.

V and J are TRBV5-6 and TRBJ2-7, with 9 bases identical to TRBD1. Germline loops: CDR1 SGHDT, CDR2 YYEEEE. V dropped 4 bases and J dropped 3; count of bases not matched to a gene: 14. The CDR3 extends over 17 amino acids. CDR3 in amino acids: CASSKSVRDRALYEQYF. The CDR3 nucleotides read TGTGCCAGCAGCAAATCGGTCCGGGACAGGGCCCTCTACGAGCAGTACTTC.

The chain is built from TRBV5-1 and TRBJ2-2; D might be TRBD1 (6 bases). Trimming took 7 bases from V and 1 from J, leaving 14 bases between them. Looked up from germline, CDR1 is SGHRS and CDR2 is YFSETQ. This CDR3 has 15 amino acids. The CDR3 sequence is CASRLRDKNTGELFF. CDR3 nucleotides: TGCGCCAGCCGTCTCCGGGACAAGAACACCGGGGAGCTGTTTTTT.

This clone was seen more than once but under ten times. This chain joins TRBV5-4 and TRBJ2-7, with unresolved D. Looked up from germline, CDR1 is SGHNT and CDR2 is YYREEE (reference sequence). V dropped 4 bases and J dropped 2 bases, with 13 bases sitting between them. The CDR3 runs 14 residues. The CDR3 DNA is TGTGCCAGCAGCCAATTCAAGAGGACCTACGAGCAGTACTTC. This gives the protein CASSQFKRTYEQYF. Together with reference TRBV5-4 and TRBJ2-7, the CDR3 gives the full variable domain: ETGVTQSPTHLIKTRGQQVTLRCSSQSGHNTVSWYQQALGQGPQFIFQYYREEENGRGNFPPRFSGLQFPNYSSELNVNALELDDSALYLCASSQFKRTYEQYFGPGTRLTVT.

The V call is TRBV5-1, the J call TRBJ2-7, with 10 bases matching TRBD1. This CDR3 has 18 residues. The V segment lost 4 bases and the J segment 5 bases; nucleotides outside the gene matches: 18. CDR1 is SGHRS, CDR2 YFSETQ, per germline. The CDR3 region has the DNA TGCGCCAGCAGCCCTAGATTGGCCGGGACAGGGGTTACAGACGAGCAGTACTTC. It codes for CASSPRLAGTGVTDEQYF.

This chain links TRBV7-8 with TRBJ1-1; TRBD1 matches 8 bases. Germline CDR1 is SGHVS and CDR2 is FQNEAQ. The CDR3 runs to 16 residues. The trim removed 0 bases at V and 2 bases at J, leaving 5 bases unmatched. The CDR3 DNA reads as TGTGCCAGCAGCTTAGCTTGGACAGGGCTCAACACTGAAGCTTTCTTT. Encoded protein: CASSLAWTGLNTEAFF.

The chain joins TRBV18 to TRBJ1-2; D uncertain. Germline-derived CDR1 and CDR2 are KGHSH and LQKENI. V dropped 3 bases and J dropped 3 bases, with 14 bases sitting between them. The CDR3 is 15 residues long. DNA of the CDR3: TGTGCCAGCTCACCGAGTTTTACGCGGGACTATGGCTACACCTTC. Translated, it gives CASSPSFTRDYGYTF. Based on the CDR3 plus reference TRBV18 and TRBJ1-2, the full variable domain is NAGVMQNPRHLVRRRGQEARLRCSPMKGHSHVYWYRQLPEEGLKFMVYLQKENIIDESGMPKERFSAEFPKEGPSILRIQQVVRGDSAAYFCASSPSFTRDYGYTFGSGTRLTVV.

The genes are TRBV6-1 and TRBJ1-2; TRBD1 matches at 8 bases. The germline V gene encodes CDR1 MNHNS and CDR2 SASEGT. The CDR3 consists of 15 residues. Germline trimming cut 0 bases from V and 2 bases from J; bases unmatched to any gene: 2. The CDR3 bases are TGTGCCAGCAGTGAAGCGCAGGGGGCGAACTATGGCTACACCTTC. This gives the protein CASSEAQGANYGYTF.

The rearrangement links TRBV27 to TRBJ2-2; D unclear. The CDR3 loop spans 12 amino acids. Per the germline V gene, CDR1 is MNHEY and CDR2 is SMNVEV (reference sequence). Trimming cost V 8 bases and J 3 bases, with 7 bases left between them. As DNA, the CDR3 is TGTGCCAGCTTACTTGACACCGGGGAGCTGTTTTTT. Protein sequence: CASLLDTGELFF.

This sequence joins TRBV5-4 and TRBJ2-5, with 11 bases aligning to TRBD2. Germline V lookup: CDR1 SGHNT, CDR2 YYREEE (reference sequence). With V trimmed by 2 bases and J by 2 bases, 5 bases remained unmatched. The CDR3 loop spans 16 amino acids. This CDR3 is CASSFISGREQETQYF. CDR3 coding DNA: TGTGCCAGCAGCTTTATTAGCGGGAGGGAACAAGAGACCCAGTACTTC.

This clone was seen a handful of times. The CDR3 nucleotides are TGTGCCAGCACCAGGGATTCCTACAATGAGCAGTTCTTC. Translation: CASTRDSYNEQFF. V is TRBV28 and J is TRBJ2-1, with D tentatively TRBD1 (5 bases). The length of the CDR3 is 13 residues. CDR1 is MDHEN, CDR2 SYDVKM, per germline. V was pared by 7 bases and J by 1 base, with 8 bases between.

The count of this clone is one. DNA of the CDR3: TGTGCCAGCAGCAGGAGACTAGCGGGGTCTAGCACAGATACGCAGTATTTT. Residues: CASSRRLAGSSTDTQYF. The chain combines TRBV13 with TRBJ2-3; 11 nucleotides line up with TRBD2. The CDR3 has 17 residues. Trimming cost V 5 bases and J 0 bases; bases outside gene matches: 7. CDR1 and CDR2 (germline): PRHDT, FYEKMQ (reference sequence).

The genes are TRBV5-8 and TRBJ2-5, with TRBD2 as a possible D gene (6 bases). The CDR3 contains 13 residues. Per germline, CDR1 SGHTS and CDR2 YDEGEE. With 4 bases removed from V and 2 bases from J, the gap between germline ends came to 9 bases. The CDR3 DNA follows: TGTGCCAGCAGCGCGGGACGACAAGAGACCCAGTACTTC. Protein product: CASSAGRQETQYF.

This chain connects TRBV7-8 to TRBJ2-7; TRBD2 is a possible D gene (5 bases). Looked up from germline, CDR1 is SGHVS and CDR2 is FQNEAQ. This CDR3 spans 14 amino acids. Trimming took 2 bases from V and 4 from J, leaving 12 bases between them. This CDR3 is CASSLLEDGYEQYF. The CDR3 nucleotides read TGTGCCAGCAGCTTACTGGAGGACGGATACGAGCAGTACTTC.

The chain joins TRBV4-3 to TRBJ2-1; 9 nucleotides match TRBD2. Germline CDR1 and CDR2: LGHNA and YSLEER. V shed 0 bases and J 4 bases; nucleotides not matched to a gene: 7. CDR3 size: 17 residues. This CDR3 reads CASSQDSSGDQYNEQFF. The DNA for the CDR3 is TGCGCCAGCAGCCAAGATTCTAGCGGGGACCAATACAATGAGCAGTTCTTC.

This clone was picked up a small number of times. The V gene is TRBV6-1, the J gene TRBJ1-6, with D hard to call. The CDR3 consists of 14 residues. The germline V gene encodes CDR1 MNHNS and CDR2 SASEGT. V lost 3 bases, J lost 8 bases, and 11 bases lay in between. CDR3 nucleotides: TGTGCCAGCAGTGAGTCAGGAGGAGATTCACCCCTCCACTTT. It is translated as CASSESGGDSPLHF.

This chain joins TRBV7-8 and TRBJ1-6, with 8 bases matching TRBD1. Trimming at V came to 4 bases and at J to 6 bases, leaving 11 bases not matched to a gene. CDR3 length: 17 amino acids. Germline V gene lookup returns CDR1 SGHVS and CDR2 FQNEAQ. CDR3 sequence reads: CASSSKSRTGTNSPLHF. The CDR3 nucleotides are TGTGCCAGCAGCTCGAAGTCACGGACAGGGACTAATTCACCCCTCCACTTT.

CDR3 residues: CASSQRGLENNEQFF. The CDR3 nucleotides are TGTGCCAGCAGTCAACGGGGACTAGAGAACAATGAGCAGTTCTTC. This chain joins TRBV28 and TRBJ2-1, with TRBD2 matching over 8 bases. The junction had 8 bases not matched to a gene; V was cut back by 5 bases and J by 5 bases. This CDR3 is built from 15 residues. Germline V gene lookup returns CDR1 MDHEN and CDR2 SYDVKM.

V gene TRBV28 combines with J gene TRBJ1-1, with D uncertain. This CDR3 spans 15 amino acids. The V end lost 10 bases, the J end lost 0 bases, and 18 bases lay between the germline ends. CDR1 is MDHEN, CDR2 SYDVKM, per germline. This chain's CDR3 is CATEKPTDMNTEAFF. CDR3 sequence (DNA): TGTGCCACCGAAAAGCCCACAGACATGAACACTGAAGCTTTCTTT.

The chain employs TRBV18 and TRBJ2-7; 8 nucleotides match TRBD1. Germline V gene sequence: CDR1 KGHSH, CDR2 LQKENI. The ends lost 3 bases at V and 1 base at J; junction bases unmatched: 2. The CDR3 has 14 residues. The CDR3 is CASSPRQGSYEQYF. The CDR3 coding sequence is TGTGCCAGCTCACCCCGACAGGGGTCCTACGAGCAGTACTTC. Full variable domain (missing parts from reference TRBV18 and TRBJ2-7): NAGVMQNPRHLVRRRGQEARLRCSPMKGHSHVYWYRQLPEEGLKFMVYLQKENIIDESGMPKERFSAEFPKEGPSILRIQQVVRGDSAAYFCASSPRQGSYEQYFGPGTRLTVT.

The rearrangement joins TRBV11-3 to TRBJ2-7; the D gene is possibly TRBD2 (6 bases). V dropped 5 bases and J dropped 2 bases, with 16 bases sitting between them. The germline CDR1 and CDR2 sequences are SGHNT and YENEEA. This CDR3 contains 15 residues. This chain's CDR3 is CASSRGAGVTYEQYF. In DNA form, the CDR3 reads TGTGCCAGCAGCCGCGGGGCAGGAGTAACCTACGAGCAGTACTTC. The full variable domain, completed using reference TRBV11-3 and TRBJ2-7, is EAGVVQSPRYKIIEKKQPVAFWCNPISGHNTLYWYLQNLGQGPELLIRYENEEAVDDSQLPKDRFSAERLKGVDSTLKIQPAELGDSAVYLCASSRGAGVTYEQYFGPGTRLTVT.